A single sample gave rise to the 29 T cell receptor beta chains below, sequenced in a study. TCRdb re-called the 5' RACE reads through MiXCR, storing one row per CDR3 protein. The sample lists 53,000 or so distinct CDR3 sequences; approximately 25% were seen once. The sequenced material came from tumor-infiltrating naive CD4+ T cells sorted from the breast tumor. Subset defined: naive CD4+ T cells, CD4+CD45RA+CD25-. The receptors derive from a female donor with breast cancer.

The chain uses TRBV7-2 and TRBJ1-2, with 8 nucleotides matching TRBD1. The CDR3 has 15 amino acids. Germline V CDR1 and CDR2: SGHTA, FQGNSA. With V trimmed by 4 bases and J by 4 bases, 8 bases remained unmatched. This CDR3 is CASSSSGQGSYGYTF. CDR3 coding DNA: TGTGCCAGCAGCTCCAGTGGACAGGGTTCCTATGGCTACACCTTC.

The CDR3 sequence: CASSRVGRGSFQETQYF. In nucleotides, the CDR3 is TGTGCCAGCAGCAGAGTGGGGCGCGGCAGCTTCCAAGAGACCCAGTACTTC. The chain joins TRBV5-4 to TRBJ2-5; tentatively, D is TRBD1 (5 bases). This CDR3 is built from 17 residues. Germline lookup yields CDR1 SGHNT and CDR2 YYREEE (reference sequence). Between the trimmed V and J ends, which lost 4 bases and 1 base, there was a span of 20 bases.

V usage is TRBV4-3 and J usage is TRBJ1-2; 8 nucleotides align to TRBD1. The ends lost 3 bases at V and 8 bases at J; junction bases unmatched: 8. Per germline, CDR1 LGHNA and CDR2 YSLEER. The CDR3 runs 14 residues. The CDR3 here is CASSQDRQGRGYTF. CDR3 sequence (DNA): TGCGCCAGCAGCCAGGATAGACAGGGGAGGGGCTACACCTTC.

CDR3 bases: TGTGCCAGCAGCCCTAATCGGGCACAGGGGGGCGGGGCACGGCAGCCCCAGCATTTT. Translation: CASSPNRAQGGGARQPQHF. The chain joins TRBV7-8 to TRBJ1-5, with 8 bases identical to TRBD1. The CDR3 covers 19 residues. After removal of 5 bases from V and 7 bases from J, the junction contained 22 bases not matched to a gene. CDR1 and CDR2 (germline): SGHVS, FQNEAQ.

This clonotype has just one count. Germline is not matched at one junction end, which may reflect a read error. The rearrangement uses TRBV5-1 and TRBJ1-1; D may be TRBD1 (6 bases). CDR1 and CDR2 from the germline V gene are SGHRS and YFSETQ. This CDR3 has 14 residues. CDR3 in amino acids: CANSGTRGDTEAFF. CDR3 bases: TGCGCCAACAGCGGAACAAGGGGGGACACTGAAGCTTTCTTT.

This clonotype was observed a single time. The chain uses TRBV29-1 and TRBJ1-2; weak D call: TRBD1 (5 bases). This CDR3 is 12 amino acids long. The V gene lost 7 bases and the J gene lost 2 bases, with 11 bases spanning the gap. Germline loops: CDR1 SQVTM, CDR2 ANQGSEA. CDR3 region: CSGRDANYGYTF. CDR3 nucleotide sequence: TGCAGCGGCAGGGATGCGAACTATGGCTACACCTTC.

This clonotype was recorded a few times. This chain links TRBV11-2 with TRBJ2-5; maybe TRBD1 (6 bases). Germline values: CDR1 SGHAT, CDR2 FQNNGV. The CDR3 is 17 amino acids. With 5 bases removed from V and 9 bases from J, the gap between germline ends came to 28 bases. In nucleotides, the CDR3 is TGTGCCAGCAGCCCAGCGGTCTACAGGGCGGGCGGTACGGCCCAGTACTTC. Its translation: CASSPAVYRAGGTAQYF. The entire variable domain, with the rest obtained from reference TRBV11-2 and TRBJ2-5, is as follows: EAGVAQSPRYKIIEKRQSVAFWCNPISGHATLYWYQQILGQGPKLLIQFQNNGVVDDSQLPKDRFSAERLKGVDSTLKIQPAKLEDSAVYLCASSPAVYRAGGTAQYFGPGTRLLVL.

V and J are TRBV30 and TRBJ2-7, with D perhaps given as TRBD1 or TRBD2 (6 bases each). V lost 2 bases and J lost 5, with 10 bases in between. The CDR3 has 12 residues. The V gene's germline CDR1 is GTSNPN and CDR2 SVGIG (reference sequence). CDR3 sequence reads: CAWSSGAHEQYF. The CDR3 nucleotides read TGTGCCTGGAGTTCGGGGGCCCACGAGCAGTACTTC.

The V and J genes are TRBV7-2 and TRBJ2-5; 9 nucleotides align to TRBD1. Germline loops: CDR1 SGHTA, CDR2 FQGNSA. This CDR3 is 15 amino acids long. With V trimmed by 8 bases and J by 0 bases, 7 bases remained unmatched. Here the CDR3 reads CASGPGTGYQETQYF. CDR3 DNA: TGTGCCAGCGGCCCCGGGACAGGGTACCAAGAGACCCAGTACTTC.

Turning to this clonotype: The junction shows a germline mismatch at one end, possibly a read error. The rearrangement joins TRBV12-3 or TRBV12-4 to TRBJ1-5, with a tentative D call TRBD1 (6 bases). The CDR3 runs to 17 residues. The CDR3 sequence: CASSLRRGDSSKQPQHF. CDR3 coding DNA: TGTGCCAGCAGTTTACGTAGGGGGGACTCCAGCAAGCAGCCCCAGCATTTT.

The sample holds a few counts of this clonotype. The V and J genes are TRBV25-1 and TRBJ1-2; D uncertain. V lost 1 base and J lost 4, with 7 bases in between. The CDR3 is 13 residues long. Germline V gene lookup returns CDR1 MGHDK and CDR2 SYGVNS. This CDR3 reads CASSESGSYGYTF. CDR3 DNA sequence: TGTGCCAGCAGTGAATCGGGGAGCTATGGCTACACCTTC.

The CDR3 DNA follows: TGTGCCACCTCGCGGAGCGGGAGGGCTCAAGAGACCCAGTACTTC. Its protein is CATSRSGRAQETQYF. The chain recombines TRBV28 with TRBJ2-5, with 10 nucleotides matching TRBD2. There are 15 residues in the CDR3. Germline loops: CDR1 MDHEN, CDR2 SYDVKM. The junction had 10 bases not matched to a gene; V was cut back by 10 bases and J by 2 bases.

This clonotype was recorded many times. The DNA for the CDR3 is TGTGCCACCAGCAGAGATCGGGACACTGAAGCTTTCTTT. Translation: CATSRDRDTEAFF. The chain joins TRBV15 to TRBJ1-1; D not resolved. There are 13 residues in the CDR3. The germline V and J ends were trimmed by 0 bases and 3 bases, with 5 bases remaining between them. Germline V gene sequence: CDR1 LNHNV, CDR2 YYDKDF (reference sequence).

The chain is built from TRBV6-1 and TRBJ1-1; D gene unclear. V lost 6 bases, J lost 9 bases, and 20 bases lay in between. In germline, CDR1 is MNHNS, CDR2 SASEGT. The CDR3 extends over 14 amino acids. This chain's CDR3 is CASRDYLQGRKAFF. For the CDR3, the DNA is TGTGCCAGCAGAGACTACCTTCAAGGGAGAAAAGCTTTCTTT.

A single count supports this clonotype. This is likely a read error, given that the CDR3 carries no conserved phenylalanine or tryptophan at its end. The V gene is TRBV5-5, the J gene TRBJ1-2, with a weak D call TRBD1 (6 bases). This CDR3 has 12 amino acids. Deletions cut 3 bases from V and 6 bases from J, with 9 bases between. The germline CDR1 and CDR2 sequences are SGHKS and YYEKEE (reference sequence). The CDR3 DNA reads TGTGCCAGCAGCTACCGGACAGATGGCTACACCATC. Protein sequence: CASSYRTDGYTI.

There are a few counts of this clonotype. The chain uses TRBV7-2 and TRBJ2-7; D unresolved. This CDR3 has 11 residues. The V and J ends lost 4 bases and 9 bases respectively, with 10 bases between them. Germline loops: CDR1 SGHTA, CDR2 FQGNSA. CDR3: CASSSSAPQYF. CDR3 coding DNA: TGTGCCAGCAGCTCATCAGCGCCGCAGTACTTC.

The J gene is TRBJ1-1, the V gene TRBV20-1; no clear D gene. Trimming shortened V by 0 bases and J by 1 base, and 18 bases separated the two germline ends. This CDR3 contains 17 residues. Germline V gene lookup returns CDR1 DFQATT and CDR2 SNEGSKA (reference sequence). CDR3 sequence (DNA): TGCAGTGCTAGAGATTCTGTAATCCGCCGACAGAACACTGAAGCTTTCTTT. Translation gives CSARDSVIRRQNTEAFF.

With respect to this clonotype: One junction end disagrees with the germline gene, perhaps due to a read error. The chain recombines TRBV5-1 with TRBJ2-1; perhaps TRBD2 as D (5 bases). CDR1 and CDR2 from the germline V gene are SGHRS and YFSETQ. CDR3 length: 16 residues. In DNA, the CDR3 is TGCGCCAGCACCCCTTTACCGGACCGGACTTACAATGAGCAGTCCTTC. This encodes CASTPLPDRTYNEQSF.

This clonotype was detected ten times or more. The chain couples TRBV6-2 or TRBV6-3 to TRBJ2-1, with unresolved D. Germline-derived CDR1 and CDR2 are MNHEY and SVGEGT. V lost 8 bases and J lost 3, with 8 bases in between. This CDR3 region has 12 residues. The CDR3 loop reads CASSRDYNEQFF. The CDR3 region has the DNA TGTGCCAGCTCTAGGGACTACAATGAGCAGTTCTTC.

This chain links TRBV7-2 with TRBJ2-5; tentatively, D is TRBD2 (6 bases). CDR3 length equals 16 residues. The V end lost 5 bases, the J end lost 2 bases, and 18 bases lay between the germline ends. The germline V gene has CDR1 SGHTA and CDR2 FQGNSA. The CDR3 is CASSPPWGDRQETQYF. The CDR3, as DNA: TGTGCCAGCAGCCCCCCGTGGGGGGATAGACAAGAGACCCAGTACTTC.

CDR3 in amino acids: CASSLVRGVRAGRSYEQYF. The CDR3 coding sequence is TGTGCCAGCAGCTTAGTGAGAGGCGTGCGAGCGGGCCGCTCCTACGAGCAGTACTTC. This chain links TRBV11-2 with TRBJ2-7, with a tentative D call TRBD2 (6 bases). CDR3 size: 19 residues. CDR1 and CDR2 (germline): SGHAT, FQNNGV. The ends were cut back, 1 base at V and 0 bases at J, with 22 bases in the middle.

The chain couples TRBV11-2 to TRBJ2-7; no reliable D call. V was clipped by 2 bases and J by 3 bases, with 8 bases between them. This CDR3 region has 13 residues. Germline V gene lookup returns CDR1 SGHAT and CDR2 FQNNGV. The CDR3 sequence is CASSLLGVYEQYF. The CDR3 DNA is TGTGCCAGCAGCTTACTTGGGGTCTACGAGCAGTACTTC.

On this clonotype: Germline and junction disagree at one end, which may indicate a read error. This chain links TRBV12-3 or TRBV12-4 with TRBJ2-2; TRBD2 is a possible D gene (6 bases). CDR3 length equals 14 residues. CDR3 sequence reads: CASSPGINTGGLFF. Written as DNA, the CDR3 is TGTGCCAGCAGTCCCGGGATTAACACCGGGGGGCTGTTTTTT.

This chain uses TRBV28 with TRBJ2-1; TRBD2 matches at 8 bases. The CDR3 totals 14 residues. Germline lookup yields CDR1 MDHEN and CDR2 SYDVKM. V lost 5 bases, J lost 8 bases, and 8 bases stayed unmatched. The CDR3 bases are TGTGCCAGCAGTCCCCTACTAGCGGCGTATGAGCAGTTCTTC. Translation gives CASSPLLAAYEQFF.

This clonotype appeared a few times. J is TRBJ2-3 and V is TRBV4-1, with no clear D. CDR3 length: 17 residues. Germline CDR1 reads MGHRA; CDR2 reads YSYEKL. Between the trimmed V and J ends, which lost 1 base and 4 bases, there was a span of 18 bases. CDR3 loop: CASSQAGLYDGADTQYF. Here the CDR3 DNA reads TGCGCCAGCAGCCAAGCTGGCCTCTATGACGGCGCAGATACGCAGTATTTT.

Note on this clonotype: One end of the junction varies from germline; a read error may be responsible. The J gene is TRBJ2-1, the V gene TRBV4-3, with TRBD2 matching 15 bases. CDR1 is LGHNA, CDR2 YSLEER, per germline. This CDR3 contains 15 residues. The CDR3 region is CASSPGTSGRFEQLF. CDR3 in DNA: TGCGCCAGCAGCCCCGGGACTAGCGGGAGGTTTGAGCAGCTCTTC.

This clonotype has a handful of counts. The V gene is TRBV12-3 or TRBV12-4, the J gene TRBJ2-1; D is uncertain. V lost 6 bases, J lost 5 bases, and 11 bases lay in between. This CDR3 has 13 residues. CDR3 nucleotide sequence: TGTGCCAGCAGCGACAATAGTAACAATGAGCAGTTCTTC. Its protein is CASSDNSNNEQFF.

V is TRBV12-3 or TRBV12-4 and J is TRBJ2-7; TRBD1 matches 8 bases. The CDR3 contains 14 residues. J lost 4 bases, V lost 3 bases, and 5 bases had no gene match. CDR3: CASSFAGGEYEQYF. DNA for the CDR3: TGTGCCAGCAGTTTTGCAGGGGGCGAATACGAGCAGTACTTC.

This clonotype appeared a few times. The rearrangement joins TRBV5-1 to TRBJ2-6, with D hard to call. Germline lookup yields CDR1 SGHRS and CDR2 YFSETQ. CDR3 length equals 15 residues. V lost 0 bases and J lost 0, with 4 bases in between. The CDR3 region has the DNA TGCGCCAGCAGCTTGGCTGTCTCTGGGGCCAACGTCCTGACTTTC. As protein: CASSLAVSGANVLTF.